The T cell receptor (beta chain) described here comes from a study of control samples from healthy donors and cancer patients. The table came from immunoSEQ multiplex PCR; TCRdb's copy has only in-frame clones and leaves some out. The sample yields some 150,000 clones, roughly 94% seen once. The CDR3 totals 14 residues. Germline V gene sequence: CDR1 MNHNY, CDR2 SVGAGI (reference sequence). V lost 3 bases to trimming and J lost 6 bases, with 12 bases between them. The chain has TRBV6-6 and TRBJ1-5; D uncertain. The sequencing input was PBMCs. The receptor's source is a man in his 60s with colorectal cancer. Here the CDR3 DNA reads TGTGCCAGCAGTTATCGGGCAGGATCTCAGCCCCAGCATTTT. Its protein is CASSYRAGSQPQHF.